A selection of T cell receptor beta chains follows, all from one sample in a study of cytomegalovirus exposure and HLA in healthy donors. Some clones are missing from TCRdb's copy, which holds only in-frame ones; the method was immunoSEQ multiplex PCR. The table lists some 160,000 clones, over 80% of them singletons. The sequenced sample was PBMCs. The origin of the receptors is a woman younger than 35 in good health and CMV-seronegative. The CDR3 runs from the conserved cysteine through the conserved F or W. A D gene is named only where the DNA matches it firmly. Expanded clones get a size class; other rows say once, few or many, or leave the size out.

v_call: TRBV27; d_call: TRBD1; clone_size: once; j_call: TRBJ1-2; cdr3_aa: CASSPRGQGGYGYTF; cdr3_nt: TGTGCCAGCAGCCCCAGGGGCCAGGGGGGTTATGGCTACACCTTC
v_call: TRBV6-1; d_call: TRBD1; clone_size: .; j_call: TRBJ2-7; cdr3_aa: CASRGGPTYEQYF; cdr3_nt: TGTGCCAGCAGAGGGGGCCCTACCTACGAGCAGTACTTC
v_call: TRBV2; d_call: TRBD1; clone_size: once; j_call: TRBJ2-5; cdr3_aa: CAGWGQGSVAQYF; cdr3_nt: TGTGCCGGGTGGGGACAGGGATCGGTGGCCCAGTACTTC
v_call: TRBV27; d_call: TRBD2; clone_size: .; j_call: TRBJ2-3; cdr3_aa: CASSLAGGPADTQYF; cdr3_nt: TGTGCCAGCAGTTTAGCGGGGGGGCCGGCGGATACGCAGTATTTT
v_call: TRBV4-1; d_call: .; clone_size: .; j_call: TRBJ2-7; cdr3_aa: CASSQAMGGRRDSYEQYF; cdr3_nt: TGCGCCAGCAGCCAAGCTATGGGTGGGCGCAGGGACTCCTACGAGCAGTACTTC
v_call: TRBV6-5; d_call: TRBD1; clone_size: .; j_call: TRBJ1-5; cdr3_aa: CASSLSGTGNQPQHF; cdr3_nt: TGTGCCAGCAGCCTCTCCGGGACAGGGAATCAGCCCCAGCATTTT
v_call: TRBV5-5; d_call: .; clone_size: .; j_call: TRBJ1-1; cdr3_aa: CASSLKTPQTGPFIEAFF; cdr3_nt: TGTGCCAGCAGCCTCAAAACCCCTCAAACAGGGCCCTTCATTGAAGCTTTCTTT
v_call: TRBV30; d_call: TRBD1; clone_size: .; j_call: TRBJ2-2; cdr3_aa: CAWSVRDRALNTGELFF; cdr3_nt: TGTGCCTGGAGTGTAAGGGACAGGGCACTGAACACCGGGGAGCTGTTTTTT
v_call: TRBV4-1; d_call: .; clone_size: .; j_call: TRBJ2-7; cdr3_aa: CASSSPTGGEQYF; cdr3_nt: TGCGCCAGCAGCTCACCGACTGGAGGCGAGCAGTACTTC
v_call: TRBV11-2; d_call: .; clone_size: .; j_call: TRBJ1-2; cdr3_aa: CASSSPPEIYGYTF; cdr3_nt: TGTGCCAGCAGTTCCCCCCCAGAAATCTATGGCTACACCTTC
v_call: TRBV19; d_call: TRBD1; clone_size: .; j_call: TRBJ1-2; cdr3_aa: CASTPTTTGGNYYGYTF; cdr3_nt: TGTGCCAGTACCCCGACAACGACAGGGGGTAACTACTATGGCTACACCTTC
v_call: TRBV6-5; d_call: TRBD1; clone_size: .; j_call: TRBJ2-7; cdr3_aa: CASSSSGTGNYEQYF; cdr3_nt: TGTGCCAGCAGTTCCTCCGGGACAGGCAACTACGAGCAGTACTTC
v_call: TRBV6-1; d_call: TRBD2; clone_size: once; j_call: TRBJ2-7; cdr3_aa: CASSDTGGEQYF; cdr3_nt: TGTGCCAGCAGTGACACGGGGGGCGAGCAGTACTTC
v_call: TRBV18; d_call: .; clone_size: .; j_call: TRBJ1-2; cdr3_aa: CASSPRQDGGYTF; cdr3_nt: TGTGCCAGCTCCCCTCGACAGGATGGGGGCTACACCTTC
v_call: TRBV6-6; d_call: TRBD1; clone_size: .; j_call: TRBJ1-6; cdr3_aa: CASTNRDRVAPLHF; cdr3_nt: TGTGCCAGCACCAACCGGGACAGGGTGGCACCCCTCCACTTT
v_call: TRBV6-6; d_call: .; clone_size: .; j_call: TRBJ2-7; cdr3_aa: CASGLLNEQYF; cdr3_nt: TGTGCCAGCGGACTTTTGAACGAGCAGTACTTC
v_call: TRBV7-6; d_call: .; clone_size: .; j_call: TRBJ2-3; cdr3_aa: CASSSGQLGLVRFSTDTQYF; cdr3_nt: TGTGCCAGCAGCTCCGGACAGCTCGGCCTAGTCCGTTTTAGCACAGATACGCAGTATTTT
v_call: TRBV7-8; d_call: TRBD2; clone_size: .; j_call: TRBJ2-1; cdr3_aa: CASRGLAGGNEQFF; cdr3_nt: TGTGCCAGCAGGGGACTAGCGGGAGGTAATGAGCAGTTCTTC
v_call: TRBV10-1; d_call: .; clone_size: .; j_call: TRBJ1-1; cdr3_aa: CASSLTGNTEAFF; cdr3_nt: TGCGCCAGCAGCCTGACAGGGAACACTGAAGCTTTCTTT
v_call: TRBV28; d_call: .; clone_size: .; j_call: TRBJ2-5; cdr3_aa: CASKPTGGPETQYF; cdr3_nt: TGTGCCAGCAAACCAACGGGGGGCCCAGAGACCCAGTACTTC
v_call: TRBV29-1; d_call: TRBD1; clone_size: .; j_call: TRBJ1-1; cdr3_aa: CSPWDSDRPYTEAFF; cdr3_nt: TGCAGCCCATGGGACAGCGACAGGCCATACACTGAAGCTTTCTTT
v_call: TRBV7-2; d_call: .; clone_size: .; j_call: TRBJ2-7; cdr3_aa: CASSVQGSPYYEQYF; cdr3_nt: TGTGCCAGCAGCGTTCAGGGGTCACCTTACTACGAGCAGTACTTC
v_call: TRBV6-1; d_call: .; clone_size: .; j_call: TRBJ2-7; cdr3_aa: CASSPRGWEQYF; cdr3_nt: TGTGCCAGCAGTCCCAGGGGCTGGGAGCAGTACTTC
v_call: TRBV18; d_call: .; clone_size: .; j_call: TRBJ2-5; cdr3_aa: CASSPQLQETQYF; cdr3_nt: TGTGCCAGCTCACCACAACTCCAAGAGACCCAGTACTTC
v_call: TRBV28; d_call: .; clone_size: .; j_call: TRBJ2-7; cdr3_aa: CASSFGRAGEQYF; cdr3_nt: TGTGCCAGCAGTTTTGGGCGGGCCGGGGAGCAGTACTTC
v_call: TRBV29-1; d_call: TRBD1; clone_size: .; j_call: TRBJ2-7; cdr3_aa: CSVRGTGFYEQYF; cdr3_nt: TGCAGCGTCAGAGGGACAGGGTTCTACGAGCAGTACTTC
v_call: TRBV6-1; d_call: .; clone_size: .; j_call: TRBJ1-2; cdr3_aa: CASSERGGVSTGSYGYTF; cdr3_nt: TGTGCCAGCAGTGAAAGGGGGGGGGTCTCTACCGGGAGCTATGGCTACACCTTC